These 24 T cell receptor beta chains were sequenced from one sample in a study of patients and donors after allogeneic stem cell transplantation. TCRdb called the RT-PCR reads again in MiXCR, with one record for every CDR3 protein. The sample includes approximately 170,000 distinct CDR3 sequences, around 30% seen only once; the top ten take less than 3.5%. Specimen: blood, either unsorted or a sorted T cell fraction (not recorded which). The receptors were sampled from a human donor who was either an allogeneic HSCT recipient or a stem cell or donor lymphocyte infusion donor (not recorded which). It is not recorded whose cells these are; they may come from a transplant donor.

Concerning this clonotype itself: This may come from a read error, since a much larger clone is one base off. Here the CDR3 reads CASGHGNVAAFF. In DNA form, the CDR3 reads TGTGCCAGCGGTCACGGTAACGTAGCGGCTTTCTTT. The chain is built from TRBV12-3 or TRBV12-4 and TRBJ1-1, with no clear D. Trimming removed 8 bases from V and 11 bases from J, with 18 bases in between. The CDR3 is 12 residues long.

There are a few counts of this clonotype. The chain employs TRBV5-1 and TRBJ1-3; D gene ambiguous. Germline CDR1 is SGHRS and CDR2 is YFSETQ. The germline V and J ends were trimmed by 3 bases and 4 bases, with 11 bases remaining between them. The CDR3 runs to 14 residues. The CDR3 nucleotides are TGCGCCAGCAGCTGGAGGGATGACGGAAACACCATATATTTT. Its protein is CASSWRDDGNTIYF. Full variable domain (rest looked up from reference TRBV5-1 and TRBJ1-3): KAGVTQTPRYLIKTRGQQVTLSCSPISGHRSVSWYQQTPGQGLQFLFEYFSETQRNKGNFPGRFSGRQFSNSRSEMNVSTLELGDSALYLCASSWRDDGNTIYFGEGSWLTVV.

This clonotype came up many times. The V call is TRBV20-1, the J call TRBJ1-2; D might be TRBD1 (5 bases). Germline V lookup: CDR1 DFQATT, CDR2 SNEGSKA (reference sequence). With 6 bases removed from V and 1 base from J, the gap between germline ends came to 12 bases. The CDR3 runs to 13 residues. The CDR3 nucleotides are TGCAGTGCCCCCGGGGGAAATAACTATGGCTACACCTTC. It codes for CSAPGGNNYGYTF.

The DNA for the CDR3 is TGTGCCAGCAGCCACCCCGGGACAGGGATCCTCTATGGCTACACCTTC. As protein: CASSHPGTGILYGYTF. V usage is TRBV3-1 and J usage is TRBJ1-2; 9 nucleotides line up with TRBD1. Germline V gene lookup returns CDR1 LGHDT and CDR2 YNNKEL (reference sequence). The V segment lost 3 bases and the J segment 4 bases; nucleotides outside the gene matches: 9. CDR3 length equals 16 residues.

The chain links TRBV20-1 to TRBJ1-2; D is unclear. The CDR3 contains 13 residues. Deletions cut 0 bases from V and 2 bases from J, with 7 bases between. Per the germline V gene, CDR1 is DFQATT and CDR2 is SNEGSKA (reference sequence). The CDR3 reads CSARDPVNYGYTF. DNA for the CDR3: TGCAGTGCTAGAGATCCCGTCAACTATGGCTACACCTTC.

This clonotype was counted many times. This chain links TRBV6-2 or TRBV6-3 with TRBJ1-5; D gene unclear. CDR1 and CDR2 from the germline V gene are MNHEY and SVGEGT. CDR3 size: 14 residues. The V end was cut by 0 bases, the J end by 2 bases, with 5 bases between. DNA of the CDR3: TGTGCCAGCAGTTACTCAAAGGGCAATCAGCCCCAGCATTTT. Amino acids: CASSYSKGNQPQHF.

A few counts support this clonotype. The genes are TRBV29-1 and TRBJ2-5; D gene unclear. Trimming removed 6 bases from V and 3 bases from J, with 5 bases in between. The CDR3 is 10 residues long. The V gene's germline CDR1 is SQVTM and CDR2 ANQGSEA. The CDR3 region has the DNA TGCAGCGTCGTCGAAGAGACCCAGTACTTC. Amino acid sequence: CSVVEETQYF. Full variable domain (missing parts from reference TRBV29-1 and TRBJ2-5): SAVISQKPSRDICQRGTSLTIQCQVDSQVTMMFWYRQQPGQSLTLIATANQGSEATYESGFVIDKFPISRPNLTFSTLTVSNMSPEDSSIYLCSVVEETQYFGPGTRLLVL.

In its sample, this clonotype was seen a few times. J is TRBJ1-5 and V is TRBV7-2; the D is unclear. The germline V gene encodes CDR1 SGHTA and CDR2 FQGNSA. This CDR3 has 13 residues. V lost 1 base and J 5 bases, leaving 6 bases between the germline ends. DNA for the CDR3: TGTGCCAGCAGCTTAGAGAGAGATCAGCCCCAGCATTTT. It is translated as CASSLERDQPQHF.

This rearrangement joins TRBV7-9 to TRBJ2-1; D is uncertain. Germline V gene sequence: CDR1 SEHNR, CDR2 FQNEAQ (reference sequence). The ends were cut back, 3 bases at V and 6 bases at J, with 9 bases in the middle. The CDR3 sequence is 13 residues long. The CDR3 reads CASSFGVFNEQFF. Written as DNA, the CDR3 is TGTGCCAGCAGCTTCGGAGTCTTCAATGAGCAGTTCTTC.

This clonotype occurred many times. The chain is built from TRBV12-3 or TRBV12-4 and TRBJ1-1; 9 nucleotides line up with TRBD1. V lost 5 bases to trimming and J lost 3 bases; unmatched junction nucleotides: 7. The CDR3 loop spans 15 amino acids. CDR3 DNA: TGTGCCAGCAGTCCTGGGACAGGGTGGGACACTGAAGCTTTCTTT. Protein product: CASSPGTGWDTEAFF.

CDR3 loop: CASSQARQGGNTEAFF. CDR3 nucleotide sequence: TGCGCCAGCAGCCAAGCTAGACAGGGAGGGAACACTGAAGCTTTCTTT. This rearrangement joins TRBV5-1 to TRBJ1-1; 7 bases fit TRBD1. Germline loops: CDR1 SGHRS, CDR2 YFSETQ. The V segment lost 4 bases and the J segment 1 base; nucleotides outside the gene matches: 10. This CDR3 contains 16 residues.

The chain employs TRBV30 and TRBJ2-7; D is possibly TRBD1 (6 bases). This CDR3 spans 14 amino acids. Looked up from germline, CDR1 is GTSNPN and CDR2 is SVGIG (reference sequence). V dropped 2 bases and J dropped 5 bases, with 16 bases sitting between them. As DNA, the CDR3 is TGTGCCTGGAGTAATGGGGCAGGGGTAGACGAGCAGTACTTC. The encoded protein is CAWSNGAGVDEQYF.

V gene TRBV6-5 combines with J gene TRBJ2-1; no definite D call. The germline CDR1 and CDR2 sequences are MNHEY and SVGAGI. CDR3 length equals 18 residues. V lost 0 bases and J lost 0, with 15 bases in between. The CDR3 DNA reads TGTGCCAGCAGTTACTCGAGTCCCACAGCAAGCTCCTACAATGAGCAGTTCTTC. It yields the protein CASSYSSPTASSYNEQFF.

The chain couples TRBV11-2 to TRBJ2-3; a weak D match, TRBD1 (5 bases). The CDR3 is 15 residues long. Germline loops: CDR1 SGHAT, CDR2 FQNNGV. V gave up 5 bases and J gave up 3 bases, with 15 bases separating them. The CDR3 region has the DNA TGTGCCAGCAGCCGACCCTGGGGCACAACAGATACGCAGTATTTT. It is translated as CASSRPWGTTDTQYF.

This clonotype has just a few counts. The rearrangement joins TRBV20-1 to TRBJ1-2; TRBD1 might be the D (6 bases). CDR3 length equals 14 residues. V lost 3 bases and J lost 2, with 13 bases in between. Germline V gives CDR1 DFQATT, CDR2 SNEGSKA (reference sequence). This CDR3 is CSASQGGTNYGYTF. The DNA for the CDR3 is TGCAGTGCTAGTCAAGGGGGGACCAACTATGGCTACACCTTC.

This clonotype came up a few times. CDR3 sequence (DNA): TGTGCCTCCCGGGACCTCGGCGGAACTAATGAAAAACTGTTTTTT. Protein: CASRDLGGTNEKLFF. The chain is built from TRBV10-3 and TRBJ1-4; perhaps TRBD1 as D (5 bases). This CDR3 is 15 amino acids long. V was clipped by 11 bases and J by 1 base, with 17 bases between them. CDR1 ENHRY and CDR2 SYGVKD come from the germline V gene.

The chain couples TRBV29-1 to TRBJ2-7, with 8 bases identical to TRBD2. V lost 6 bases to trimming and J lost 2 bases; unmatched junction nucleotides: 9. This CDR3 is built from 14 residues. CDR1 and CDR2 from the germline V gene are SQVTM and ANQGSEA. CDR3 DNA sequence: TGCAGCGTCGCGCGGGAGGCGGGAGCCTACGAGCAGTACTTC. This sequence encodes CSVAREAGAYEQYF.

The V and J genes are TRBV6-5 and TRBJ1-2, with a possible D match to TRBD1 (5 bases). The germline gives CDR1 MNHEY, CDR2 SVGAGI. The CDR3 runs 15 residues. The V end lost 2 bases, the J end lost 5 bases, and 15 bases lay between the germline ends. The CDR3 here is CASSYVWGSGYGYTF. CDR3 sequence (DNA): TGTGCCAGCAGTTACGTTTGGGGGTCGGGGTATGGCTACACCTTC.

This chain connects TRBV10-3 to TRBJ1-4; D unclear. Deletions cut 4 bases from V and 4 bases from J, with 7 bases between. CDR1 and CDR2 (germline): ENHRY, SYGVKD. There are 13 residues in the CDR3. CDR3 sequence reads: CAISGRVNEKLFF. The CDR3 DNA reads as TGTGCCATCAGTGGCCGGGTTAATGAAAAACTGTTTTTT.

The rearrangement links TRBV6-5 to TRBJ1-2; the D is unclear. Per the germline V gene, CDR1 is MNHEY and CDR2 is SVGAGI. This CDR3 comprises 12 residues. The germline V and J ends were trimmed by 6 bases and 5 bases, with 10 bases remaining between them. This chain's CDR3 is CASSQISYGYTF. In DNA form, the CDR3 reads TGTGCCAGCAGCCAGATATCTTATGGCTACACCTTC.

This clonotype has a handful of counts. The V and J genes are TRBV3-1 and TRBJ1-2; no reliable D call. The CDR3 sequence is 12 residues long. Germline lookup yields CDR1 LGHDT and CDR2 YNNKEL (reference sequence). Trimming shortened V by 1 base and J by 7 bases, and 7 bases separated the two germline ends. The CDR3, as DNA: TGTGCCAGCAGCCAAGTCCGGAGTGGCTACACCTTC. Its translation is CASSQVRSGYTF.

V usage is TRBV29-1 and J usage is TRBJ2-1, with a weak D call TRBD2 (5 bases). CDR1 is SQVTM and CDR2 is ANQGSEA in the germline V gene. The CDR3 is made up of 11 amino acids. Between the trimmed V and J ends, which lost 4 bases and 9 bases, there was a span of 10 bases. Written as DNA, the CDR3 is TGCAGCGTTGTAAATGCGGGTGAGCAGTTCTTC. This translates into CSVVNAGEQFF.

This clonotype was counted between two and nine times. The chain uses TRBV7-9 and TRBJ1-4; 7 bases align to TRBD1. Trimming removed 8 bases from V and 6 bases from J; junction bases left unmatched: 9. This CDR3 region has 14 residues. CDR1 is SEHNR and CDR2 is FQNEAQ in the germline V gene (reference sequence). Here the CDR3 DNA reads TGTGCCAGCCAAAGGGGACAGTTAGATGAAAAACTGTTTTTT. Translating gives CASQRGQLDEKLFF.

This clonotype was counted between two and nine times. The CDR3 protein is CSVEFRDRPTYEQYF. CDR3 coding DNA: TGCAGCGTTGAATTCCGGGACAGGCCAACCTACGAGCAGTACTTC. The rearrangement joins TRBV29-1 to TRBJ2-7; TRBD1 matches at 8 bases. Germline CDR1 reads SQVTM; CDR2 reads ANQGSEA. CDR3 length: 15 residues. J gave up 2 bases and V 2 bases, and 8 bases lay outside the gene matches.